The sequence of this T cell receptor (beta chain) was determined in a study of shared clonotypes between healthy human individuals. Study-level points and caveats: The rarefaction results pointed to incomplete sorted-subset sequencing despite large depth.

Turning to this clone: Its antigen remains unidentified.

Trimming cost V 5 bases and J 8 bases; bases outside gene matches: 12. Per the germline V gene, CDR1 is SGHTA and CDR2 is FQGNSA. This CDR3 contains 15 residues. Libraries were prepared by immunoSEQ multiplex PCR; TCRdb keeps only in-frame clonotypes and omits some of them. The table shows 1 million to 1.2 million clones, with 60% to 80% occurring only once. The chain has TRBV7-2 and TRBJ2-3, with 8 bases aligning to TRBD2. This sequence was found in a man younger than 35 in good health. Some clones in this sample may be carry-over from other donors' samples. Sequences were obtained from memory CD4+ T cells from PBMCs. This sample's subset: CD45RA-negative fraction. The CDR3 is CASSDRAGARGTQYF. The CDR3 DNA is TGTGCCAGCAGCGACCGAGCGGGAGCCCGGGGTACGCAGTATTTT.